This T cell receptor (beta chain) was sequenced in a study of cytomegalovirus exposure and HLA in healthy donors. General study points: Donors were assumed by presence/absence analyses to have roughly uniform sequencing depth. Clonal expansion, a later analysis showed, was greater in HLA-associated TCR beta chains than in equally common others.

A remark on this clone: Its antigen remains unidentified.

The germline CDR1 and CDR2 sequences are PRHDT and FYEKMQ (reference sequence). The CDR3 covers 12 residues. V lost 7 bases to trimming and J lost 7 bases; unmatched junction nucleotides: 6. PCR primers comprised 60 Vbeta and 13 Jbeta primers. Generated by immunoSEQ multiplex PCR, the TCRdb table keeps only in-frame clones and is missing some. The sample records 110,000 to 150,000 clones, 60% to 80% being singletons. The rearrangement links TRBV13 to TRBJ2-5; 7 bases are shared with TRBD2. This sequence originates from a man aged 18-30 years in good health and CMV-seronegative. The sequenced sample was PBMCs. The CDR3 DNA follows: TGTGCCAGCACTTCAGGGAGGGGGACCCAGTACTTC. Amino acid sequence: CASTSGRGTQYF. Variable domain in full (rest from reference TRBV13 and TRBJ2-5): AAGVIQSPRHLIKEKRETATLKCYPIPRHDTVYWYQQGPGQDPQFLISFYEKMQSDKGSIPDRFSAQQFSDYHSELNMSSLELGDSALYFCASTSGRGTQYFGPGTRLLVL.